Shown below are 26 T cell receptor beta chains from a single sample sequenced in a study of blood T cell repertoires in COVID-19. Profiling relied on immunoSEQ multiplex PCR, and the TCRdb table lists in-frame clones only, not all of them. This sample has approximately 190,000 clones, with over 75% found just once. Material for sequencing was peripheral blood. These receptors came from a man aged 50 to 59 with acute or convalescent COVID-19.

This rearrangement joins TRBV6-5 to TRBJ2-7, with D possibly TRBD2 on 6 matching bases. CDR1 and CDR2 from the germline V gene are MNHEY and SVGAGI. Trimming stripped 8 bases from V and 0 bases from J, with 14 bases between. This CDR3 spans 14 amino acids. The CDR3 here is CASFSLRDSYEQYF. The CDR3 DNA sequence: TGTGCCAGCTTCTCTTTGCGGGACTCCTACGAGCAGTACTTC.

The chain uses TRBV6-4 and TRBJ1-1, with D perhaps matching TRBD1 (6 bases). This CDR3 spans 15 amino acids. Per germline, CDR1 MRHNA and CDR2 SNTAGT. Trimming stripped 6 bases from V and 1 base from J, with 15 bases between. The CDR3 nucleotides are TGTGCCAGCAGCGAAGCGGGGGGCGAGAACACTGAAGCTTTCTTT. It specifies CASSEAGGENTEAFF.

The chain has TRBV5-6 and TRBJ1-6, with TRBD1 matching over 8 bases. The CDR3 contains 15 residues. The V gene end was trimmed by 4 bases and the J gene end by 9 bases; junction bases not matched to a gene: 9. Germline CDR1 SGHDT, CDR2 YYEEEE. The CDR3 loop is CASSSTGGRSSPLHF. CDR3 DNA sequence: TGTGCCAGCAGCAGTACAGGGGGTAGGAGTTCACCCCTCCACTTT.

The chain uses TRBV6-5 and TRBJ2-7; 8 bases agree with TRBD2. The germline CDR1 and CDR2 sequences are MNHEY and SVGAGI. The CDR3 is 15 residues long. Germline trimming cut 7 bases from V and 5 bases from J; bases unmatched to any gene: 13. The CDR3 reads CASTSTGGKSHEQYF. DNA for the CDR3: TGTGCCAGCACCTCAACGGGGGGGAAATCCCACGAGCAGTACTTC.

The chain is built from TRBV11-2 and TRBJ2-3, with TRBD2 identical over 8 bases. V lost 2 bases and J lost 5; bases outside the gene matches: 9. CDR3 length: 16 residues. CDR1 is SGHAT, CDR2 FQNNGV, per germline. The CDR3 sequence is CASSLSAGGVVDTQYF. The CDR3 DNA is TGTGCCAGCAGCTTATCGGCGGGAGGTGTGGTAGATACGCAGTATTTT.

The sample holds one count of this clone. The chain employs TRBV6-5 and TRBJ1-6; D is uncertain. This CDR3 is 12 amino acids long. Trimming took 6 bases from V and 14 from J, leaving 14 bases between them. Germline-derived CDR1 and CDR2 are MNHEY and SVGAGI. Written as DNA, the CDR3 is TGTGCCAGCAGCTCCAGCATTGAGGCCCTCCACTTT. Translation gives CASSSSIEALHF.

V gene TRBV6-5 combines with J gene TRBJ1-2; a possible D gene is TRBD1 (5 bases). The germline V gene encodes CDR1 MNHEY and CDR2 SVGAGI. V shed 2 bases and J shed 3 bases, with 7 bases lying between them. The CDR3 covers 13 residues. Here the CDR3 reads CASSYDSYYGYTF. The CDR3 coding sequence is TGTGCCAGCAGTTACGACAGTTACTATGGCTACACCTTC.

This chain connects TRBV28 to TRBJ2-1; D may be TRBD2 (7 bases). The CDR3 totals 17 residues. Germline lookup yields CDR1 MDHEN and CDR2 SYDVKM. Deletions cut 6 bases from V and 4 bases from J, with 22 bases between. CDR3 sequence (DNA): TGTGCCAGCAGAGGGGGGGACCCCGGTATACGTTACAATGAGCAGTTCTTC. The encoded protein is CASRGGDPGIRYNEQFF.

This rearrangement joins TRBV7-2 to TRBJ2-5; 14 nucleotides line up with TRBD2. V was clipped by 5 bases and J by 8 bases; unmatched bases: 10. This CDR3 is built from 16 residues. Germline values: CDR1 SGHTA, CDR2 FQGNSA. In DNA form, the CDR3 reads TGTGCCAGCAGCGCTAGGACTAGCGGGGGGATGATAACCCAGTACTTC. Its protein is CASSARTSGGMITQYF. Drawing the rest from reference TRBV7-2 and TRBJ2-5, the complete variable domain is GAGVSQSPSNKVTEKGKDVELRCDPISGHTALYWYRQSLGQGLEFLIYFQGNSAPDKSGLPSDRFSAERTGGSVSTLTIQRTQQEDSAVYLCASSARTSGGMITQYFGPGTRLLVL.

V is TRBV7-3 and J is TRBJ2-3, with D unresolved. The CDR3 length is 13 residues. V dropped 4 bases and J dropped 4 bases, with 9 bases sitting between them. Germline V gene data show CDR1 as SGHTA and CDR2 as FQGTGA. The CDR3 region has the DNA TGTGCCAGCAGCTCCCGGCAGGCAGATACGCAGTATTTT. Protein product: CASSSRQADTQYF.

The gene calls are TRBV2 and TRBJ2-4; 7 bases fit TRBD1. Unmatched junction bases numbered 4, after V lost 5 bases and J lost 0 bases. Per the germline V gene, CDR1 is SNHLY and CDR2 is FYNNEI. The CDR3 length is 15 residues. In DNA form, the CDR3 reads TGTGCCAGCAGTTGGGACAGTGTAGCCAAAAACATTCAGTACTTC. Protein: CASSWDSVAKNIQYF. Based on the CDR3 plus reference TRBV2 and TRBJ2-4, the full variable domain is EPEVTQTPSHQVTQMGQEVILRCVPISNHLYFYWYRQILGQKVEFLVSFYNNEISEKSEIFDDQFSVERPDGSNFTLKIRSTKLEDSAMYFCASSWDSVAKNIQYFGAGTRLSVL.

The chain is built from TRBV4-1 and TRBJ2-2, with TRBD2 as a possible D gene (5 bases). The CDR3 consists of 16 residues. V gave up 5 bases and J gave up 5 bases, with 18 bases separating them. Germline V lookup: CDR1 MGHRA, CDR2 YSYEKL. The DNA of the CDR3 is TGCGCCAGCAGCACCCGTGGGTGGTCGGGGACCGGGGAGCTGTTTTTT. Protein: CASSTRGWSGTGELFF.

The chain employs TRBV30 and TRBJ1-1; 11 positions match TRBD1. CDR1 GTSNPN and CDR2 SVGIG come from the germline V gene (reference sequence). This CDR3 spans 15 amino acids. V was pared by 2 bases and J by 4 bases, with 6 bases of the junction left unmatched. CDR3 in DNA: TGTGCCTGGAGTCCTTGGACAGGGGGCGGCACTGAAGCTTTCTTT. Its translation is CAWSPWTGGGTEAFF.

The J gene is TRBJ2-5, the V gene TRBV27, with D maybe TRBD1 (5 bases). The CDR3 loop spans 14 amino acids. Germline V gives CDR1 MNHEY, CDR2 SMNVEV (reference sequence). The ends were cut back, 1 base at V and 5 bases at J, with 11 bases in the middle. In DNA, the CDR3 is TGTGCCAGCAGTTTATTAGGGTCAGGGGAGACCCAGTACTTC. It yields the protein CASSLLGSGETQYF.

The CDR3 here is CASSRPGQGYQETQYF. CDR3 sequence (DNA): TGTGCCAGCAGTCGGCCTGGACAGGGGTACCAAGAGACCCAGTACTTC. The chain uses TRBV28 and TRBJ2-5; 9 bases align to TRBD1. CDR1 and CDR2 (germline): MDHEN, SYDVKM. V dropped 5 bases and J dropped 0; count of bases not matched to a gene: 7. This CDR3 is 16 amino acids long.

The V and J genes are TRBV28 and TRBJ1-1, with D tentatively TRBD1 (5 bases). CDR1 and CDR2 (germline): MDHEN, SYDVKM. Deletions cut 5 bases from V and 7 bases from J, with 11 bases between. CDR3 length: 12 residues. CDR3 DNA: TGTGCCAGCAGTCGGGGGTTGGGTGAAGCTTTCTTT. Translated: CASSRGLGEAFF.

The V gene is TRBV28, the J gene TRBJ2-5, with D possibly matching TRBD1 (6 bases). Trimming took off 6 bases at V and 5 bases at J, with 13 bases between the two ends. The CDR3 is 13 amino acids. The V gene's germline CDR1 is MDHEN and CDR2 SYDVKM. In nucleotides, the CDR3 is TGTGCCAGCAGCCGACAGGATTTGGAGACCCAGTACTTC. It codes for CASSRQDLETQYF.

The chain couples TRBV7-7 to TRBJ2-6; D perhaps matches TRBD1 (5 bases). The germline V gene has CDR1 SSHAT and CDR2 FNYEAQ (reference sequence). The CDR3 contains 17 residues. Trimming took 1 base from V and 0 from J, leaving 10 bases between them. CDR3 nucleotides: TGTGCCAGCAGCTTAGGGACACAAATCTCTGGGGCCAACGTCCTGACTTTC. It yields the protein CASSLGTQISGANVLTF.

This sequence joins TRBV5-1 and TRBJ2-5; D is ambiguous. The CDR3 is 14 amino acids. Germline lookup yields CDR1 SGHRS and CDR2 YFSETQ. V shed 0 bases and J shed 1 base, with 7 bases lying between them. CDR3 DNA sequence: TGCGCCAGCAGCTTGGGGGCGCCCCAAGAGACCCAGTACTTC. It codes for CASSLGAPQETQYF. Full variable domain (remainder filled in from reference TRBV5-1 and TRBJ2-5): KAGVTQTPRYLIKTRGQQVTLSCSPISGHRSVSWYQQTPGQGLQFLFEYFSETQRNKGNFPGRFSGRQFSNSRSEMNVSTLELGDSALYLCASSLGAPQETQYFGPGTRLLVL.

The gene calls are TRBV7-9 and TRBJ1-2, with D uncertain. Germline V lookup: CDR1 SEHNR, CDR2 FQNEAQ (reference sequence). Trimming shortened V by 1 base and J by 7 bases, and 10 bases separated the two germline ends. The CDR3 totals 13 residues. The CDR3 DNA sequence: TGTGCCAGCAGCTTAGTTGGCACCAGTGGCTACACCTTC. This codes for CASSLVGTSGYTF.

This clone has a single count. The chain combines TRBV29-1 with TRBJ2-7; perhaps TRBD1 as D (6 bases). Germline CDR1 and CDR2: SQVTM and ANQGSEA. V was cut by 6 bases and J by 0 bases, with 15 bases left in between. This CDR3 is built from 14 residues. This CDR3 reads CSVGQGTSSYEQYF. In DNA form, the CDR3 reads TGCAGCGTCGGCCAGGGGACATCCTCCTACGAGCAGTACTTC.

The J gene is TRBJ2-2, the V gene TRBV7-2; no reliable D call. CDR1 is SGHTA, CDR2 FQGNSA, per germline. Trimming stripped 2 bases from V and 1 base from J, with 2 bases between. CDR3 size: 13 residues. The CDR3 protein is CASSLLNTGELFF. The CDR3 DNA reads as TGTGCCAGCAGCTTACTGAACACCGGGGAGCTGTTTTTT. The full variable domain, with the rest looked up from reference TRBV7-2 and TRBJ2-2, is GAGVSQSPSNKVTEKGKDVELRCDPISGHTALYWYRQSLGQGLEFLIYFQGNSAPDKSGLPSDRFSAERTGGSVSTLTIQRTQQEDSAVYLCASSLLNTGELFFGEGSRLTVL.

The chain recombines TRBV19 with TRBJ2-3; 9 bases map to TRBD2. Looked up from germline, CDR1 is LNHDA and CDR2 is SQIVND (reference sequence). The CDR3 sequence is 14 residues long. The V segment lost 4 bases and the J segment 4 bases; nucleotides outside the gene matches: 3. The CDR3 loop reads CASSNGLAPDTQYF. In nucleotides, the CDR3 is TGTGCCAGTAGTAACGGACTAGCGCCAGATACGCAGTATTTT.

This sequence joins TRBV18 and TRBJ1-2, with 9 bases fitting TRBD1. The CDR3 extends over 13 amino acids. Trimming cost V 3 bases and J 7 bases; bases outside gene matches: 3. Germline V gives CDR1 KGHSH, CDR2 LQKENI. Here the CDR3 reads CASSPGQGLGYTF. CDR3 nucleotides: TGTGCCAGCTCACCGGGACAGGGACTTGGCTACACCTTC.

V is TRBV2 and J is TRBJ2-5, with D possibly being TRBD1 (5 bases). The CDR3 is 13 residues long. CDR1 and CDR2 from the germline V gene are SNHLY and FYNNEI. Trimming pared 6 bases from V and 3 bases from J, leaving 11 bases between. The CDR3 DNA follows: TGTGCCAGCAGGGACCCAGGGAAAGAGACCCAGTACTTC. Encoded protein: CASRDPGKETQYF.

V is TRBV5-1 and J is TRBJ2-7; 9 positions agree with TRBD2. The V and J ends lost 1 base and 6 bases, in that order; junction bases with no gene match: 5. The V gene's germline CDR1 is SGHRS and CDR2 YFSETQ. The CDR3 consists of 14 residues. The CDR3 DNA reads TGCGCCAGCAGCTTGAGTGGGACTAGCAGCGAGCAGTACGTC. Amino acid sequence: CASSLSGTSSEQYV.